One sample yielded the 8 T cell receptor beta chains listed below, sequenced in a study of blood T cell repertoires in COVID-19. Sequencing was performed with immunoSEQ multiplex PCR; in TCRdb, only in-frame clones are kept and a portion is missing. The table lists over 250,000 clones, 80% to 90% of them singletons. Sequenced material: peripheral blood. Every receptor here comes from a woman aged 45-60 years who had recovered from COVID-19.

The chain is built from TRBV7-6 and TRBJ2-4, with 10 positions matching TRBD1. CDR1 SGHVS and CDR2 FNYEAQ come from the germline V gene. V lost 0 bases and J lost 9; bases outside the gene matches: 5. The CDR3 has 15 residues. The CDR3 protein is CASSLAPGQGSIQYF. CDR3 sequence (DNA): TGTGCCAGCAGCTTAGCCCCGGGACAGGGGTCCATTCAGTACTTC. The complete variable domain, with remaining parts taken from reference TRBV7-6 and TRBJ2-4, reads GAGVSQSPRYKVTKRGQDVALRCDPISGHVSLYWYRQALGQGPEFLTYFNYEAQQDKSGLPNDRFSAERPEGSISTLTIQRTEQRDSAMYRCASSLAPGQGSIQYFGAGTRLSVL.

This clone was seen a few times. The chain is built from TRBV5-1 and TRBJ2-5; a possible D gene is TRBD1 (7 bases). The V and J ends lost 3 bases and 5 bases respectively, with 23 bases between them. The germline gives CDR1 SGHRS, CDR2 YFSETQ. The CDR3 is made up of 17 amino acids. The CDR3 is CASSWGDSALWMETQYF. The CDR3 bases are TGCGCCAGCAGCTGGGGGGACAGTGCCTTGTGGATGGAGACCCAGTACTTC.

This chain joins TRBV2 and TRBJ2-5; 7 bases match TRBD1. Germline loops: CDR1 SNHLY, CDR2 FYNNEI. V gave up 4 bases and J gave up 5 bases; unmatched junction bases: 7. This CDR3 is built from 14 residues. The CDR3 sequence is CASSGQGGVETQYF. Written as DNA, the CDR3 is TGTGCCAGCAGTGGACAGGGTGGGGTTGAGACCCAGTACTTC.

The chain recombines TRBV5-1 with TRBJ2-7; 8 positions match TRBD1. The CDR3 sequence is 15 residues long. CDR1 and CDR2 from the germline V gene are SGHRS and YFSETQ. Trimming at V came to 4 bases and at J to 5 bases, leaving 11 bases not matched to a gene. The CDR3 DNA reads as TGCGCCAGCAGCCTTGACGGACAGGGAAGGGACGAGCAGTACTTC. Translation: CASSLDGQGRDEQYF.

The CDR3 nucleotides read TGTGCCAGCTCACCCCCCAACGGGAGGGCCCAAGAGACCCAGTACTTC. Protein product: CASSPPNGRAQETQYF. V gene TRBV18 combines with J gene TRBJ2-5; 8 positions agree with TRBD2. The CDR3 is 16 residues long. Germline V CDR1 and CDR2: KGHSH, LQKENI. V trimming: 3 bases; J trimming: 1 base; junction bases outside the gene matches: 7.

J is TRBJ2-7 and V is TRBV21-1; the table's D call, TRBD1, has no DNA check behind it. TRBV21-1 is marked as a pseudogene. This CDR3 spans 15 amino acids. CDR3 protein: CASSKGQGAFHEQYF. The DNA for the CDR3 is TGTGCCAGCAGCAAAGGACAGGGGGCCTTCCACGAGCAGTACTTC.

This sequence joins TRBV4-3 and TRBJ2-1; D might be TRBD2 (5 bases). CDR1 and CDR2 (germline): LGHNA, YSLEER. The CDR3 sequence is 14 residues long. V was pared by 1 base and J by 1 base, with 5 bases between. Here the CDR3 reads CASSQAGSYNEQFF. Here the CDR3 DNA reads TGCGCCAGCAGCCAAGCGGGGTCCTACAATGAGCAGTTCTTC.

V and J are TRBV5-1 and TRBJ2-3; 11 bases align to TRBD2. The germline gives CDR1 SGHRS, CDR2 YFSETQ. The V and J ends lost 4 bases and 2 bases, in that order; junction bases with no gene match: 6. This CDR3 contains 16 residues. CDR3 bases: TGCGCCAGCAGCGTTCCGGGACTAGCGGCCACAGATACGCAGTATTTT. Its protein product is CASSVPGLAATDTQYF.